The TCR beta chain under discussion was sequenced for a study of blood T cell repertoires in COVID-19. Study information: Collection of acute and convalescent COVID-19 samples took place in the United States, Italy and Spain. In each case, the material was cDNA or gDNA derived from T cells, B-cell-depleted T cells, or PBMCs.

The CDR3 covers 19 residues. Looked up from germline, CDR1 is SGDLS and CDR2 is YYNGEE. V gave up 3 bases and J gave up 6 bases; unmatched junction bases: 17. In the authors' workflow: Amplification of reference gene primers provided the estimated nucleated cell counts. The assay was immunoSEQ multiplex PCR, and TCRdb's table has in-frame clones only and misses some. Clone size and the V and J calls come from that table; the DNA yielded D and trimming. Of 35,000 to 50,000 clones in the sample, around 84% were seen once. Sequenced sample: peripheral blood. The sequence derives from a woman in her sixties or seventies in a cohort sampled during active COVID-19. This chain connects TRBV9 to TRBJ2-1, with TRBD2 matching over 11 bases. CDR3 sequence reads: CASSASLTQVLAGVNEQFF. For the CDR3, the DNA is TGTGCCAGCAGCGCATCTCTCACCCAGGTACTAGCGGGAGTCAATGAGCAGTTCTTC.